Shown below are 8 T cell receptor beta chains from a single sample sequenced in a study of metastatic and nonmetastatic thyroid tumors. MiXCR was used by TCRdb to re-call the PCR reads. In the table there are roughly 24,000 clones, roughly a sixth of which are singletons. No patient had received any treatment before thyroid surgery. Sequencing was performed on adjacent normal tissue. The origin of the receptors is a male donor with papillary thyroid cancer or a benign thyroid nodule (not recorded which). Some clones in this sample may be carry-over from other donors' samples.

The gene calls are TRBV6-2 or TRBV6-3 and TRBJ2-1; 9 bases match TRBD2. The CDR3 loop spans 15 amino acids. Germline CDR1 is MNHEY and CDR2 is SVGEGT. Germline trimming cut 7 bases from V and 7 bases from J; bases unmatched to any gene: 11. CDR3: CASTSSSGTQNEQFF. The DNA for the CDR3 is TGTGCCAGCACCTCCTCTAGCGGGACTCAGAATGAGCAGTTCTTC.

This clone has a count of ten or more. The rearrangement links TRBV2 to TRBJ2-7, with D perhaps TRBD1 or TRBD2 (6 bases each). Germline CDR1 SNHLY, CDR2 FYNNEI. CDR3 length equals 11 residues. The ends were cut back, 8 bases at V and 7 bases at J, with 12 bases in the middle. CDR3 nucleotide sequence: TGTGCCAGCTACCGGGGGCTGGAGCAGTACGTC. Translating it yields CASYRGLEQYV.

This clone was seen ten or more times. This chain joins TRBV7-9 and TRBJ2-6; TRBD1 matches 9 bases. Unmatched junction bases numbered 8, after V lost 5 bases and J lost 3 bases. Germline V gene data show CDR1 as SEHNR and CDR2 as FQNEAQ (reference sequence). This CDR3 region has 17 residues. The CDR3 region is CASSLFGTGRGANVLTF. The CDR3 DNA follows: TGTGCCAGCAGCCTTTTTGGGACAGGGCGTGGGGCCAACGTCCTGACTTTC.

CDR3 region: CSASRTGGRNTEAFF. The CDR3 DNA reads as TGCAGTGCTAGTCGAACTGGCGGGAGGAACACTGAAGCTTTCTTT. The V call is TRBV20-1, the J call TRBJ1-1; no reliable D call. The ends were cut back, 3 bases at V and 1 base at J, with 15 bases in the middle. CDR3 length equals 15 residues. Germline CDR1 and CDR2: DFQATT and SNEGSKA (reference sequence).

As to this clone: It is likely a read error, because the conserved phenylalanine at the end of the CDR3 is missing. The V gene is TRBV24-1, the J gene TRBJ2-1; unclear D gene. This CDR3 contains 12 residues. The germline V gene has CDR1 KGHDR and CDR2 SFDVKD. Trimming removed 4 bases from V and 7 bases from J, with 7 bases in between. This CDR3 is CATSEHGNEQFC. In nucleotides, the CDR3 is TGTGCCACCAGTGAGCATGGAAATGAGCAGTTCTGC.

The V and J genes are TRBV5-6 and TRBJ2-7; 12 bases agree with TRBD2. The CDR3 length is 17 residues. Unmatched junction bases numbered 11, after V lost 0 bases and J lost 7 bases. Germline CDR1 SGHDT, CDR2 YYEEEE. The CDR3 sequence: CASSLGSGLAGGGEQYF. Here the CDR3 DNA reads TGTGCCAGCAGCTTGGGTTCGGGACTAGCGGGTGGGGGTGAGCAGTACTTC.

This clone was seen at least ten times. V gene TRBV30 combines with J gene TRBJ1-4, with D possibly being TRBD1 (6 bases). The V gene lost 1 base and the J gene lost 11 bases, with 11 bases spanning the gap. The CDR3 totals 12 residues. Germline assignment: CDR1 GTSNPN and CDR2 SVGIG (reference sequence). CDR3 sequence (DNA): TGTGCCTGGAGTGCTACAGGGTCCAAACTGTTTTTT. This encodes CAWSATGSKLFF.

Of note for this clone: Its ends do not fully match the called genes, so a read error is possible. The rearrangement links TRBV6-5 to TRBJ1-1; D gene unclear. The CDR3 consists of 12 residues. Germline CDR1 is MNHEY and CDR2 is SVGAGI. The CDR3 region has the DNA TGTGCCAGCAGTTCTAGGAGGAATGAAGATTTCTTT. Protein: CASSSRRNEDFF.